This T cell receptor beta chain is drawn from a study of blood T cell repertoires in COVID-19. The wider study: From the United States, Italy and Spain came samples of acute and convalescent COVID-19.

Authors' data handling: Estimates of nucleated cell counts were drawn from the amplification of reference gene primers. Method: immunoSEQ multiplex PCR; TCRdb's copy keeps in-frame clones and lacks some. D and trimming were read from the DNA, whereas the V and J calls and clone size are those reported in that table. The data contain about 270,000 clones, around four fifths of them singletons. With 5 bases removed from V and 0 bases from J, the gap between germline ends came to 13 bases. The CDR3 length is 16 residues. The germline gives CDR1 SGHVS, CDR2 FNYEAQ. Sequenced material: peripheral blood. This TCR came from a woman aged 50 to 60 who had recovered from COVID-19. V gene TRBV7-6 combines with J gene TRBJ2-2, with D maybe TRBD1 (8 bases). The CDR3 nucleotides read TGTGCCAGCAGCATCACAGGGGGGGCGAACACCGGGGAGCTGTTTTTT. Amino acid sequence: CASSITGGANTGELFF. Full variable domain (rest looked up from reference TRBV7-6 and TRBJ2-2): GAGVSQSPRYKVTKRGQDVALRCDPISGHVSLYWYRQALGQGPEFLTYFNYEAQQDKSGLPNDRFSAERPEGSISTLTIQRTEQRDSAMYRCASSITGGANTGELFFGEGSRLTVL.